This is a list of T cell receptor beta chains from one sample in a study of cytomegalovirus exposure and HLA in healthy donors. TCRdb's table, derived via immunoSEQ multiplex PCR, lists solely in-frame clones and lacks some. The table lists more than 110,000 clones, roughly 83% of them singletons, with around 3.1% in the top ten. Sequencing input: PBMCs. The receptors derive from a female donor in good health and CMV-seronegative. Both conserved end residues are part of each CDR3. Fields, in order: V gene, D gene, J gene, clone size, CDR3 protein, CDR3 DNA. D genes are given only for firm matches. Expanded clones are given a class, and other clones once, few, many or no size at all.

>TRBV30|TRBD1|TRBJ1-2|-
CAWSVPDRVYGYTF
TGTGCCTGGAGTGTCCCGGACAGGGTTTATGGCTACACCTTC
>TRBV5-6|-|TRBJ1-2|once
CASSQVMGRGGYTF
TGTGCCAGCAGCCAAGTGATGGGCAGGGGCGGCTACACCTTC
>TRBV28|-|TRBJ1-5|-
CASSLRDFGEQPQHF
TGTGCCAGCAGTCTCCGGGACTTCGGCGAACAGCCCCAGCATTTT
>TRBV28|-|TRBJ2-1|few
CASHKGLTEINEQFF
TGTGCCAGCCACAAAGGTCTCACGGAGATCAATGAGCAGTTCTTC
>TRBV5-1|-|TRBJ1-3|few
CASSLAGGNTIYF
TGCGCCAGCAGCTTGGCAGGGGGAAACACCATATATTTT
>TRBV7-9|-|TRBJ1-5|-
CASSLDGAPQHF
TGTGCCAGCAGCTTAGATGGAGCGCCCCAGCATTTT
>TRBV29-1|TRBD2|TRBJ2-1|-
CSPSRGRARRNEQFF
TGCAGCCCCTCACGAGGGAGGGCCAGACGGAATGAGCAGTTCTTC
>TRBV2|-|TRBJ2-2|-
CASSEFETGELFF
TGTGCCAGCAGTGAATTTGAGACCGGGGAGCTGTTTTTT
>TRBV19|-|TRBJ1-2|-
CASSEDKHGYTF
TGTGCCAGTAGTGAGGACAAGCATGGCTACACCTTC
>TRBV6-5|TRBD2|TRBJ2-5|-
CASSRGGGGSETQYF
TGTGCCAGCAGTCGGGGGGGTGGTGGGTCGGAGACCCAGTACTTC
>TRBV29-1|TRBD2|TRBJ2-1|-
CSVGKTSGEWASYNEQFF
TGCAGCGTTGGGAAGACTAGCGGGGAATGGGCGTCCTACAATGAGCAGTTCTTC
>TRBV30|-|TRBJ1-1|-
CAWSAGLATEAFF
TGTGCCTGGAGTGCAGGGCTGGCCACTGAAGCTTTCTTT
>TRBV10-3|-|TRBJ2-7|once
CAISGQGTSNEQYF
TGTGCCATCAGTGGTCAGGGAACGAGCAACGAGCAGTACTTC
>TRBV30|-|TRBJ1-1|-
CAWRPGRGGTEAFF
TGTGCCTGGAGACCGGGACGGGGGGGCACTGAAGCTTTCTTT
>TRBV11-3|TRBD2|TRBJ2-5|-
CASSLGTRRWETQYF
TGTGCCAGCAGCCTCGGGACTAGAAGGTGGGAGACCCAGTACTTC
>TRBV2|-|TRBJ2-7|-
CASSVNRVDEQYF
TGTGCCAGCAGTGTAAACAGGGTAGACGAGCAGTACTTC
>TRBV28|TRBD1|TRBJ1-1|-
CASSLGTEAFF
TGTGCCAGCAGTCTAGGGACAGAGGCTTTCTTT
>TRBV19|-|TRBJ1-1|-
CASSIDSVNTEAFF
TGTGCCAGTAGTATAGATTCGGTGAACACTGAAGCTTTCTTT
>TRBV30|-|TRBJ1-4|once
CAWSYRGATNEKLFF
TGTGCCTGGAGTTACCGGGGGGCAACTAATGAAAAACTGTTTTTT
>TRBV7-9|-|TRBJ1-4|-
CASSLGTTGRGFPEKLFF
TGTGCCAGCAGCTTAGGAACTACCGGCAGGGGATTTCCTGAAAAACTGTTTTTT
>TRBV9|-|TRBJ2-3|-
CASNEPGNTDTQYF
TGTGCCAGCAACGAGCCCGGGAACACAGATACGCAGTATTTT
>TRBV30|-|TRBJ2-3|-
CARSLGVGADTQYF
TGTGCCCGGAGCCTAGGGGTAGGGGCAGATACGCAGTATTTT
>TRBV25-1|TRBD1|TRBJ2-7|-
CASRGTAPSGSYEQYF
TGTGCCAGCAGGGGGACAGCTCCCTCGGGCTCCTACGAGCAGTACTTC
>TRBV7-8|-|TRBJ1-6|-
CASSLLRGNSPLHF
TGTGCCAGCAGCTTATTACGGGGGAATTCACCCCTCCACTTT
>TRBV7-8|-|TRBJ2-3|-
CASSPRATDTQYF
TGTGCCAGCAGCCCGCGGGCGACAGATACGCAGTATTTT
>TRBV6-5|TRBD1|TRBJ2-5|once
CASSYRDRGQETQYF
TGTGCCAGCAGTTACCGGGACAGGGGACAAGAGACCCAGTACTTC
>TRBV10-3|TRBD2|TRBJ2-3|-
CASSREGSTDTQYF
TGTGCCTCCTCGCGGGAGGGAAGCACAGATACGCAGTATTTT
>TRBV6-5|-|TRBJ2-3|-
CASSYTRGSTDTQYF
TGTGCCAGCAGTTATACCAGGGGCTCCACAGATACGCAGTATTTT
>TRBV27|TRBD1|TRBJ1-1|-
CASIFRGDRLFTEAFF
TGTGCCAGCATCTTCCGGGGGGACAGGCTGTTCACTGAAGCTTTCTTT
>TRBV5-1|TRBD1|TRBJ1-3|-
CASSPDRDTGNTIYF
TGCGCCAGCAGCCCGGACAGGGACACTGGAAACACCATATATTTT
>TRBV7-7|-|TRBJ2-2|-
CASAHTGTGELFF
TGTGCTAGCGCTCATACAGGGACCGGGGAGCTGTTTTTT
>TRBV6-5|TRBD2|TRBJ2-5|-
CASSALAGVETQYF
TGTGCCAGCAGTGCACTAGCGGGAGTGGAGACCCAGTACTTC
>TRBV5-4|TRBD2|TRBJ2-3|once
CASSLRASGGDTQYF
TGTGCCAGCAGCCTTCGGGCTAGCGGGGGAGATACGCAGTATTTT
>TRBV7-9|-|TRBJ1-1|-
CASSPRGRDTEAFF
TGTGCCAGCAGCCCAAGGGGTCGGGACACTGAAGCTTTCTTT
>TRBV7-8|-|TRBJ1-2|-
CASSPAPPGAVPYGYTF
TGTGCCAGCAGCCCCGCCCCCCCAGGAGCGGTCCCTTATGGCTACACCTTC
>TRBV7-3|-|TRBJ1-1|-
CASSVQGNTEAFF
TGTGCCAGCAGCGTCCAGGGGAACACTGAAGCTTTCTTT
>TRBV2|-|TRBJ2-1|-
CASSEGFGQPYQFF
TGTGCCAGCAGTGAAGGGTTTGGACAACCCTATCAGTTCTTC
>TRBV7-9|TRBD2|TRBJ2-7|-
CASSPTSGRVIEQYF
TGTGCCAGCAGCCCGACTAGCGGGAGGGTCATTGAGCAGTACTTC
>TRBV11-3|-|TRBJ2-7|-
CASSFGALRGHEQYF
TGTGCCAGCAGCTTTGGAGCTCTCCGTGGCCACGAGCAGTACTTC
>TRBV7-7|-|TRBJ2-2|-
CASSPGQGLTGELFF
TGTGCTAGCAGCCCCGGCCAGGGATTGACCGGGGAGCTGTTTTTT